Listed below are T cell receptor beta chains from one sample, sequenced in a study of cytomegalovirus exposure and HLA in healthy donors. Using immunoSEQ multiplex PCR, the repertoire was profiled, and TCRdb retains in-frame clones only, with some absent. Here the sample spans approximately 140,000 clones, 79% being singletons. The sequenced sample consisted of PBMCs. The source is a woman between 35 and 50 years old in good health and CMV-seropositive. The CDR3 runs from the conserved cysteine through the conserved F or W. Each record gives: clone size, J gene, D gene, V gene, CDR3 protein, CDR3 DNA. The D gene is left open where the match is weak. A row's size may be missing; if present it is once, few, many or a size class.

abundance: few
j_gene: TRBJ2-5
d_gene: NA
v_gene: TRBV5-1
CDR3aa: CASSVSLGSPQETQYF
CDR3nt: TGCGCCAGCAGCGTCTCTTTGGGCTCCCCGCAAGAGACCCAGTACTTC

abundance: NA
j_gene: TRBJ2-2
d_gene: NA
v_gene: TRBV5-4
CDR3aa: CASSTFTQGHGELFF
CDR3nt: TGTGCCAGCAGCACCTTTACACAGGGCCACGGGGAGCTGTTTTTT

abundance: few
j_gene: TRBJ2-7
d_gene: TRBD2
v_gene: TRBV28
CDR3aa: CASSSGTTFYEQYF
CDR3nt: TGTGCCAGCAGTTCCGGGACTACCTTCTACGAGCAGTACTTC

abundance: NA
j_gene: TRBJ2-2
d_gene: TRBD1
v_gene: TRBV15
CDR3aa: CATSRVTGDTGELFF
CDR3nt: TGTGCCACCAGCAGAGTGACAGGGGACACCGGGGAGCTGTTTTTT

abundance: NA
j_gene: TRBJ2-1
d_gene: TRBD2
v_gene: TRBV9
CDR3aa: CASSVGLASGNNEQFF
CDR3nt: TGTGCCAGCAGCGTAGGTCTGGCTAGCGGAAACAATGAGCAGTTCTTC

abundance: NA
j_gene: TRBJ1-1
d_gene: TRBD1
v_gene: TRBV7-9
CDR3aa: CASSWDSKNTEAFF
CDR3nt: TGTGCCAGCAGCTGGGACAGCAAGAACACTGAAGCTTTCTTT

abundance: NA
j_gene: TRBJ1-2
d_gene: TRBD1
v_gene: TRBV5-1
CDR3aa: CASSLEGQGARGYTF
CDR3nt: TGCGCCAGCAGCTTGGAGGGCCAGGGGGCCCGGGGCTACACCTTC

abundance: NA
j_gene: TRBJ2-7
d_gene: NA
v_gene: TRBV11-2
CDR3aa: CASSLVATRSYEQYF
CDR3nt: TGCGCCAGCAGCTTAGTTGCTACCCGCTCCTACGAGCAGTACTTC

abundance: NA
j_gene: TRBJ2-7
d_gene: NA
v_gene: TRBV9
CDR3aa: CASSVGLGEQYF
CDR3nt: TGTGCCAGCAGCGTAGGACTTGGCGAGCAGTACTTC

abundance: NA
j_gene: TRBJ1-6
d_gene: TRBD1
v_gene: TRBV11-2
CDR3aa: CASSLGSENRGSYNSPLHF
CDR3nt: TGTGCCAGCAGCTTAGGATCTGAAAACAGGGGCTCTTATAATTCACCCCTCCACTTT

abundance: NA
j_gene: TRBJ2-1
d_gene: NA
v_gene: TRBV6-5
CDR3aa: CASKEGGASYNEQFF
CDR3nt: TGTGCCAGCAAGGAGGGGGGGGCCTCCTACAATGAGCAGTTCTTC

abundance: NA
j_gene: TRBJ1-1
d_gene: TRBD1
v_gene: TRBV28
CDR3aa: CASSWTGTGNTEAFF
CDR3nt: TGTGCCAGCAGTTGGACCGGGACAGGGAACACTGAAGCTTTCTTT

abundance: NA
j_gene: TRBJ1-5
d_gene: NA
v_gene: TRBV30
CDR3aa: CAWSAFTGLGNQPQHF
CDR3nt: TGTGCCTGGAGTGCTTTTACAGGTTTGGGCAATCAGCCCCAGCATTTT

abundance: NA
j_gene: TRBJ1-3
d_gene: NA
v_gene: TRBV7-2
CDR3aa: CASSSRGGNTIYF
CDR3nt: TGTGCCAGCAGTTCACGGGGGGGAAACACCATATATTTT

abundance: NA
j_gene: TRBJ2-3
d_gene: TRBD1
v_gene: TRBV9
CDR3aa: CASSGMTGRSADTQYF
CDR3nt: TGTGCCAGCAGCGGGATGACAGGGCGGAGCGCAGATACGCAGTATTTT

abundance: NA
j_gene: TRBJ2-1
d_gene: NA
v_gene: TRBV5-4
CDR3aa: CASSSWDTPYNEQFF
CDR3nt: TGTGCCAGCAGCTCATGGGACACCCCCTACAATGAGCAGTTCTTC

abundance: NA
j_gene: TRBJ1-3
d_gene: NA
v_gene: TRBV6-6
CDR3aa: CASSYSMETGNTIYF
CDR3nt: TGTGCCAGCAGTTACTCGATGGAGACTGGAAACACCATATATTTT

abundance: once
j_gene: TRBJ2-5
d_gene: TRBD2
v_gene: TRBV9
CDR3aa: CASSGGLAGGQETQYF
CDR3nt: TGTGCCAGCAGCGGGGGACTAGCGGGGGGGCAAGAGACCCAGTACTTC

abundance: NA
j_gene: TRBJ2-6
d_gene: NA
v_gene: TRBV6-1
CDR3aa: CASSVDSGANVLTF
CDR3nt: TGTGCCAGCAGTGTAGACTCTGGGGCCAACGTCCTGACTTTC

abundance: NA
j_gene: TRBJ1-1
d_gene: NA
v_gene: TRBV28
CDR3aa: CASSFNVWGGREAFF
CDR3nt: TGTGCCAGCAGTTTTAATGTCTGGGGGGGACGGGAAGCTTTCTTT

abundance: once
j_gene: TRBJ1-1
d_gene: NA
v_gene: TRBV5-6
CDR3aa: CASTHFTNTEAFF
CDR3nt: TGTGCCAGCACCCACTTCACGAACACTGAAGCTTTCTTT

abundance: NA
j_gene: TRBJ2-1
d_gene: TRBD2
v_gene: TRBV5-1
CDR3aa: CASREGRGDHNEQFF
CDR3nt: TGCGCCAGCCGGGAGGGGAGGGGGGACCACAATGAGCAGTTCTTC

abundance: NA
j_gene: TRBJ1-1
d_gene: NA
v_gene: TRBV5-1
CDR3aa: CASSFRPGYWDTEAFF
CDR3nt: TGCGCCAGCAGCTTTCGTCCAGGGTATTGGGACACTGAAGCTTTCTTT

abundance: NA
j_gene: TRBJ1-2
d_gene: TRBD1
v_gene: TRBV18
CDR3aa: CASSPYPTGQHYGYTF
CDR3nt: TGTGCCAGCTCACCCTACCCTACGGGACAGCACTATGGCTACACCTTC

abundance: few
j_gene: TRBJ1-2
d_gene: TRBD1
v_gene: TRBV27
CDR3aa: CASSQTTGPRNGYTF
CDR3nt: TGTGCCAGCAGTCAAACGACAGGGCCTCGTAATGGCTACACCTTC

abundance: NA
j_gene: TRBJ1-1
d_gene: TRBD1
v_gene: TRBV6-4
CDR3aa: CASSDSDRGTEAFF
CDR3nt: TGTGCCAGCAGTGACTCGGACAGGGGCACTGAAGCTTTCTTT

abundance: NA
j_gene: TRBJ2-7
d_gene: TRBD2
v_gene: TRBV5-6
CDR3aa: CASSLEGGGDEQYF
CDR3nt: TGTGCCAGCAGCTTGGAGGGCGGGGGGGACGAGCAGTACTTC

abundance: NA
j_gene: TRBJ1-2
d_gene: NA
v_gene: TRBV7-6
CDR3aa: CASSSQGGGYGYTF
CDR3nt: TGTGCCAGCAGCTCACAGGGTGGGGGCTATGGCTACACCTTC

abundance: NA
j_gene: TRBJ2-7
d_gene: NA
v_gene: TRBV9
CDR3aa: CASSPALRQEQYF
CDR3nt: TGTGCCAGCAGCCCCGCTCTAAGACAGGAGCAGTACTTC

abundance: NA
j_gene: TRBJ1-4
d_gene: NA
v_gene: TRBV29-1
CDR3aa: CSVEEPRGDGDEKLFF
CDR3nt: TGCAGCGTTGAAGAACCTCGGGGAGACGGAGATGAAAAACTGTTTTTT

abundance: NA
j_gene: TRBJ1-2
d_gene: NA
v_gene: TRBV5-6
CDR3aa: CASTSTAGSYGYTF
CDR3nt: TGTGCCAGCACCTCGACAGCGGGTAGCTATGGCTACACCTTC

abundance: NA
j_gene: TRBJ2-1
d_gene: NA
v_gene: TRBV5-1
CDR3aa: CASSLGASNEQFF
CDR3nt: TGCGCCAGCAGCTTGGGGGCAAGCAATGAGCAGTTCTTC

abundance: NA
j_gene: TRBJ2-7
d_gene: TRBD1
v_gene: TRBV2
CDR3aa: CASRKTGVYEQYF
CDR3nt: TGTGCCAGCAGGAAGACAGGGGTATATGAGCAGTACTTC

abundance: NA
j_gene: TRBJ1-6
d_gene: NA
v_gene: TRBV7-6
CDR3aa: CAGSLGREASPLHF
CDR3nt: TGTGCCGGCAGCTTAGGCAGGGAGGCTTCACCCCTCCACTTT

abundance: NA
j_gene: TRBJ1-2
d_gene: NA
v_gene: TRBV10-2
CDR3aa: CASSESETYYGYTF
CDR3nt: TGCGCCAGCAGTGAGTCTGAAACTTACTATGGCTACACCTTC

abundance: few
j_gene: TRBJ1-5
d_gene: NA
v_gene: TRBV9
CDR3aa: CASSLDSSNQPQHF
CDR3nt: TGTGCCAGCAGCCTCGACAGTAGCAATCAGCCCCAGCATTTT

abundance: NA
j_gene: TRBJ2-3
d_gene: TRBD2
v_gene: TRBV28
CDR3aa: CASSSSGGVTDTQYF
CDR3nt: TGTGCCAGCAGTTCAAGCGGGGGGGTGACAGATACGCAGTATTTT

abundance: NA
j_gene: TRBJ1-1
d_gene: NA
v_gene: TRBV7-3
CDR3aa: CASSLMGSSSTEAFF
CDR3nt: TGTGCCAGCAGCTTAATGGGCAGCTCCAGCACTGAAGCTTTCTTT

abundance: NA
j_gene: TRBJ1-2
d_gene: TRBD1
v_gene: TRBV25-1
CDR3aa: CASSYPGQSLYTF
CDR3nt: TGTGCCAGCAGTTATCCGGGACAGTCACTCTACACCTTC

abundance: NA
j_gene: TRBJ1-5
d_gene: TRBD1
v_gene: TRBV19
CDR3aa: CASGTGGSQPQHF
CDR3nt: TGTGCCAGTGGGACAGGGGGCTCTCAGCCCCAGCATTTT

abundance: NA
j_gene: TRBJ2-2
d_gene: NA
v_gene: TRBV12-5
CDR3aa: CASGTSDLGSGELFF
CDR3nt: TGTGCTAGTGGGACTTCGGATTTAGGGAGCGGGGAGCTGTTTTTT

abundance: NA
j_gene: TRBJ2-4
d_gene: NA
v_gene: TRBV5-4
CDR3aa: CASSLGRENIQYF
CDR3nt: TGTGCCAGCAGCTTGGGCAGGGAAAACATTCAGTACTTC

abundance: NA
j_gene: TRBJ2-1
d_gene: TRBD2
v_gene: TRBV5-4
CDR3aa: CASRRTSGGIYNEQFF
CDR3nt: TGTGCCAGCAGGCGGACTAGCGGGGGGATATACAATGAGCAGTTCTTC

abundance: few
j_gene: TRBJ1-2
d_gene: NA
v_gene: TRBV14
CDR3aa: CASSQVGTTNINGYTF
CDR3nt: TGTGCCAGCAGCCAGGTGGGGACAACGAATATCAATGGCTACACCTTC

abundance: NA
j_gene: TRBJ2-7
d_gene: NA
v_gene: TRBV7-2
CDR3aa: CASSLSGEPYEQYF
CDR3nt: TGTGCCAGCAGCTTATCCGGGGAGCCCTACGAGCAGTACTTC

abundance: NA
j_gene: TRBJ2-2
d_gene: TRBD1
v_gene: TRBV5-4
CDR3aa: CASSNGQGRGAGELFF
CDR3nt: TGTGCCAGCAGCAACGGACAGGGTCGTGGTGCCGGGGAGCTGTTTTTT

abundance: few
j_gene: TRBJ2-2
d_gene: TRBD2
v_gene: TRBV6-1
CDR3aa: CASSEAIAGGNTGELFF
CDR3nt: TGTGCCAGCAGTGAAGCGATAGCGGGGGGCAACACCGGGGAGCTGTTTTTT

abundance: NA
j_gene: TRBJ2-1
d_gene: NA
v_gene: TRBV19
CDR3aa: CASSMGGPLTGSYNEQFF
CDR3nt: TGTGCCAGTAGTATGGGGGGGCCTTTGACAGGCTCCTACAATGAGCAGTTCTTC

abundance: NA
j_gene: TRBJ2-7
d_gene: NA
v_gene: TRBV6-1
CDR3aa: CASSGVMDEQYF
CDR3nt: TGTGCCAGCAGTGGCGTGATGGACGAGCAGTACTTC

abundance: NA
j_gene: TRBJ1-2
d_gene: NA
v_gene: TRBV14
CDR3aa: CASSRGTYGYTF
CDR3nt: TGTGCCAGCAGCAGGGGGACCTATGGCTACACCTTC

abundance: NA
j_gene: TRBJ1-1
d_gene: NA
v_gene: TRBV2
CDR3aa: CASMVTVNTEAFF
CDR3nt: TGTGCCAGCATGGTGACAGTTAACACTGAAGCTTTCTTT

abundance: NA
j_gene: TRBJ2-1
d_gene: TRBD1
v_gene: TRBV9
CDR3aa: CASSETGWGGEQFF
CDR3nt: TGTGCCAGCAGCGAGACAGGGTGGGGTGGGGAGCAGTTCTTC

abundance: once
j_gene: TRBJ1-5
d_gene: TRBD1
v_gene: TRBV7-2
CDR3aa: CASSGGQGAGNQPQHF
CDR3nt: TGTGCCAGCAGCGGGGGACAGGGGGCCGGCAATCAGCCCCAGCATTTT

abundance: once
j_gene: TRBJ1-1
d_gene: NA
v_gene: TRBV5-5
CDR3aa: CASSFSGNTEAFF
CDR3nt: TGTGCCAGCAGCTTCTCAGGGAACACTGAAGCTTTCTTT

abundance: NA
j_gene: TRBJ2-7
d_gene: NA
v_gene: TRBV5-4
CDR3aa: CASSLAAGVHNEQYF
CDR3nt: TGTGCCAGCAGCTTGGCGGCAGGGGTCCACAACGAGCAGTACTTC

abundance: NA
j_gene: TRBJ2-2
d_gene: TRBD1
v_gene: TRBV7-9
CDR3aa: CASSLNRGLGTGELFF
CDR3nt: TGTGCCAGCAGCTTAAACAGGGGGCTAGGCACCGGGGAGCTGTTTTTT

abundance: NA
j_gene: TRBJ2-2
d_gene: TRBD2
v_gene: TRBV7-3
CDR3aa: CASSSGLAGEELFF
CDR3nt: TGTGCCAGCAGCTCGGGACTAGCGGGGGAGGAGCTGTTTTTT